The clone carrying this TCR beta chain appeared a single time. The data originate from a study of response to subunit inactivated influenza vaccine. TCRdb reprocessed the RT-PCR reads via MiXCR and lists one record per CDR3 protein. The table has approximately 480,000 distinct CDR3 sequences, over 9.5% seen once. Germline V lookup: CDR1 DFQATT, CDR2 SNEGSKA (reference sequence). The CDR3 is 15 residues long. V lost 0 bases, J lost 8 bases, and 17 bases lay in between. The TCR was taken from a man over 45 who received an inactivated influenza vaccine. The J gene is TRBJ2-4, the V gene TRBV20-1; a weak D match, TRBD1 (6 bases). Sequenced here: PBMCs from blood, sampled 35 to 45 days after vaccination. CDR3 sequence reads: CSAREGTTARDIQYF. The CDR3 region has the DNA TGCAGTGCTAGAGAAGGGACAACTGCGAGGGACATTCAGTACTTC.